The 31 T cell receptor beta chains in this list originate from one sample, sequenced in a study of OX40 agonist ivuxolimab in advanced cancers. To prepare the library, the immunoSEQ multiplex PCR assay was applied. The table was pulled from immuneACCESS by TCRdb, which kept in-frame rearrangements only. Such tables lose some clones; where checked, under half of the loss comes from unresolved V genes, and the rest has no known cause. This sample is represented by approximately 74,000 clones; roughly 90% of them were singletons. The ten most abundant clones make up around 0.31% of the sample. The source material was CD4+ or CD8+ T cells sorted from blood, sampled in a trial of the OX40 agonist ivuxolimab. The receptors derive from an adult with an advanced solid tumor such as melanoma, head and neck, liver or kidney cancer.

The CDR3 sequence is CSVEVRGVGYTF. The DNA for the CDR3 is TGCAGCGTTGAAGTCAGGGGGGTCGGCTACACCTTC. This sequence joins TRBV29-1 and TRBJ1-2; TRBD1 agrees at 7 bases. Germline CDR1 reads SQVTM; CDR2 reads ANQGSEA. The CDR3 covers 12 residues. V lost 1 base and J lost 8; bases outside the gene matches: 4.

V gene TRBV23-1 combines with J gene TRBJ2-2, with D possibly matching TRBD2 (5 bases). TRBV23-1 is filed as an ORF, its function uncertain. The CDR3 contains 15 residues. V was shortened by 4 bases and J by 3 bases, with 12 bases between the two germline ends. The CDR3 here is CASSPTVRDTGELFF. Here the CDR3 DNA reads TGCGCCAGCAGTCCCACGGTGAGGGACACCGGGGAGCTGTTTTTT.

The chain couples TRBV19 to TRBJ1-4, with a possible D match to TRBD1 (5 bases). This CDR3 is built from 13 residues. Germline lookup yields CDR1 LNHDA and CDR2 SQIVND (reference sequence). V shed 5 bases and J shed 8 bases, with 12 bases lying between them. CDR3 protein: CASSPGTGEKLFF. DNA of the CDR3: TGTGCCAGTAGTCCGGGGACGGGAGAAAAACTGTTTTTT.

The chain joins TRBV5-1 to TRBJ1-2; no firm D call. The CDR3 contains 15 residues. V dropped 0 bases and J dropped 4 bases, with 13 bases sitting between them. Germline values: CDR1 SGHRS, CDR2 YFSETQ. The CDR3 here is CASSLDLGKGYGYTF. The CDR3 bases are TGCGCCAGCAGCTTGGATCTGGGGAAGGGCTATGGCTACACCTTC.

This clone was observed once. The V call is TRBV9, the J call TRBJ2-2; 10 nucleotides line up with TRBD2. Trimming cost V 0 bases and J 1 base; bases outside gene matches: 0. CDR3 length: 16 amino acids. Germline CDR1 reads SGDLS; CDR2 reads YYNGEE. CDR3 bases: TGTGCCAGCAGCGTAGGGACTAGCGGGAACACCGGGGAGCTGTTTTTT. As protein: CASSVGTSGNTGELFF.

The chain has TRBV5-4 and TRBJ2-2, with 7 bases that match TRBD1. The germline gives CDR1 SGHNT, CDR2 YYREEE (reference sequence). The V segment lost 4 bases and the J segment 7 bases; nucleotides outside the gene matches: 4. CDR3 length: 13 residues. The CDR3 protein is CASSGTVDGELFF. In DNA, the CDR3 is TGTGCCAGCAGCGGGACAGTAGACGGGGAGCTGTTTTTT.

This chain connects TRBV28 to TRBJ2-7; tentatively, D is TRBD1 (6 bases). In germline, CDR1 is MDHEN, CDR2 SYDVKM. V lost 5 bases and J 5 bases, leaving 22 bases between the germline ends. This CDR3 spans 16 amino acids. The chain's CDR3 is CASSPFVRARDNEQYF. The CDR3, as DNA: TGTGCCAGCAGTCCCTTCGTGAGGGCGAGGGACAACGAGCAGTACTTC.

The rearrangement links TRBV6-1 to TRBJ2-7; no clear D. The CDR3 consists of 15 residues. Germline V gene lookup returns CDR1 MNHNS and CDR2 SASEGT. Deletions cut 1 base from V and 0 bases from J, with 10 bases between. CDR3 sequence (DNA): TGTGCCAGCAGTGAAGGCCCAGTGAGCTCCTACGAGCAGTACTTC. Its translation is CASSEGPVSSYEQYF.

The V and J genes are TRBV19 and TRBJ1-6; 9 bases fit TRBD1. The CDR3 totals 15 residues. The V segment lost 3 bases and the J segment 7 bases; nucleotides outside the gene matches: 4. Germline V gives CDR1 LNHDA, CDR2 SQIVND (reference sequence). CDR3 coding DNA: TGTGCCAGTAGTATGGACAGGGGATACAATTCACCCCTCCACTTT. Its protein is CASSMDRGYNSPLHF.

The chain links TRBV4-2 to TRBJ1-3, with unresolved D. CDR1 and CDR2 from the germline V gene are LGHNA and YNFKEQ. V lost 1 base and J lost 0, with 13 bases in between. The CDR3 runs 17 residues. CDR3 residues: CASSQASSTVSGNTIYF. In DNA, the CDR3 is TGTGCCAGCAGCCAAGCATCTAGTACTGTCTCTGGAAACACCATATATTTT.

The chain carries TRBV27 and TRBJ2-6; D is possibly TRBD2 (6 bases). V lost 10 bases and J lost 0, with 13 bases in between. Germline V CDR1 and CDR2: MNHEY, SMNVEV (reference sequence). CDR3 length: 15 residues. This CDR3 reads CATCGASSGANVLTF. The CDR3 region has the DNA TGTGCCACATGCGGGGCCAGCTCTGGGGCCAACGTCCTGACTTTC. Filled out from reference TRBV27 and TRBJ2-6, the complete variable domain reads EAQVTQNPRYLITVTGKKLTVTCSQNMNHEYMSWYRQDPGLGLRQIYYSMNVEVTDKGDVPEGYKVSRKEKRNFPLILESPSPNQTSLYFCATCGASSGANVLTFGAGSRLTVL.

This clone was seen a handful of times. The chain uses TRBV27 and TRBJ1-3; D remains unclear. Trimming pared 5 bases from V and 0 bases from J, leaving 11 bases between. CDR1 and CDR2 (germline): MNHEY, SMNVEV (reference sequence). This CDR3 has 15 amino acids. CDR3 bases: TGTGCCAGCAGTCGCAGGCCCAGCTCTGGAAACACCATATATTTT. It codes for CASSRRPSSGNTIYF.

The chain has TRBV5-1 and TRBJ2-3; D is perhaps TRBD1 (6 bases). The CDR3 contains 15 residues. Germline values: CDR1 SGHRS, CDR2 YFSETQ. Trimming removed 1 base at V and 3 bases at J, with 12 bases between. The CDR3 DNA follows: TGCGCCAGCAGCTTGCGGCAGGGGTTAACAGATACGCAGTATTTT. Translated, it gives CASSLRQGLTDTQYF.

The rearrangement links TRBV5-4 to TRBJ2-7; the D gene could be TRBD1 or TRBD2 (5 bases each). Germline values: CDR1 SGHNT, CDR2 YYREEE (reference sequence). V lost 5 bases and J 0 bases, leaving 15 bases between the germline ends. This CDR3 contains 15 residues. The CDR3 loop reads CASSSGTHPSYEQYF. Here the CDR3 DNA reads TGTGCCAGCAGTTCCGGGACCCACCCCTCCTACGAGCAGTACTTC.

The chain links TRBV10-1 to TRBJ2-3; no clear D gene. Trimming shortened V by 5 bases and J by 4 bases, and 13 bases separated the two germline ends. The germline CDR1 and CDR2 sequences are WNHNN and SYGVQD (reference sequence). The CDR3 covers 14 residues. CDR3 DNA sequence: TGCGCCAGCAGTTTTCAGGAATGGGCAGATACGCAGTATTTT. Translated: CASSFQEWADTQYF.

This chain connects TRBV15 to TRBJ2-5; 13 bases fit TRBD2. The germline V gene has CDR1 LNHNV and CDR2 YYDKDF (reference sequence). The junction had 12 bases not matched to a gene; V was cut back by 0 bases and J by 5 bases. The CDR3 has 19 amino acids. The CDR3 is CATSREGLAGVHKPETQYF. The CDR3 nucleotides are TGTGCCACCAGCAGAGAAGGACTAGCGGGAGTCCACAAACCGGAGACCCAGTACTTC.

The rearrangement joins TRBV28 to TRBJ1-2; weak D call: TRBD1 (5 bases). This CDR3 has 15 amino acids. V lost 3 bases and J lost 4, with 15 bases in between. Germline CDR1 is MDHEN and CDR2 is SYDVKM. DNA of the CDR3: TGTGCCAGCAGTTTTCCGAGGGGCGCGACCTATGGCTACACCTTC. Translation gives CASSFPRGATYGYTF.

The V call is TRBV19, the J call TRBJ1-5; TRBD1 is a possible D gene (6 bases). This CDR3 is 15 amino acids long. Germline CDR1 LNHDA, CDR2 SQIVND (reference sequence). Trimming cost V 6 bases and J 0 bases, with 12 bases left between them. The CDR3 nucleotides are TGTGCCAGTAGCCCCACAGGGAATAGCAATCAGCCCCAGCATTTT. Its protein is CASSPTGNSNQPQHF.

This chain uses TRBV2 with TRBJ2-5, with no clear D. Per germline, CDR1 SNHLY and CDR2 FYNNEI. V dropped 6 bases and J dropped 2 bases, with 13 bases sitting between them. The length of the CDR3 is 14 residues. The CDR3: CASSMTSRQETQYF. Here the CDR3 DNA reads TGTGCCAGCAGCATGACATCCCGGCAAGAGACCCAGTACTTC.

This chain uses TRBV28 with TRBJ1-5, with 8 bases matching TRBD1. Germline CDR1 MDHEN, CDR2 SYDVKM. V was pared by 1 base and J by 2 bases, with 7 bases of the junction left unmatched. This CDR3 contains 17 residues. The CDR3 DNA follows: TGTGCCAGCAGTTTATTGGCAGGGGGCTCGGGCAATCAGCCCCAGCATTTT. It translates to CASSLLAGGSGNQPQHF.

J is TRBJ1-3 and V is TRBV9; D is undetermined. Germline CDR1 is SGDLS and CDR2 is YYNGEE. The CDR3 length is 15 residues. Trimming removed 4 bases from V and 0 bases from J, with 11 bases in between. The CDR3 here is CASSPRTNSGNTIYF. CDR3 in DNA: TGTGCCAGCAGCCCCCGGACCAACTCTGGAAACACCATATATTTT.

This clone has just a few counts. This chain links TRBV6-5 with TRBJ1-3; D might be TRBD1 (6 bases). The CDR3 consists of 16 residues. The V and J ends lost 2 bases and 0 bases respectively, with 11 bases between them. Germline V lookup: CDR1 MNHEY, CDR2 SVGAGI. The CDR3 coding sequence is TGTGCCAGCAGTTACGTAGGGGGGGGCTCTGGAAACACCATATATTTT. Translation gives CASSYVGGGSGNTIYF.

This chain connects TRBV5-1 to TRBJ2-2, with D uncertain. The germline V and J ends were trimmed by 0 bases and 5 bases, with 8 bases remaining between them. This CDR3 contains 14 residues. CDR1 is SGHRS, CDR2 YFSETQ, per germline. CDR3 sequence reads: CASSLVADTGELFF. The CDR3 DNA reads TGCGCCAGCAGCTTGGTGGCGGATACCGGGGAGCTGTTTTTT.

The count of this clone is one. The chain carries TRBV5-1 and TRBJ2-5; the D gene is possibly TRBD1 (6 bases). Trimming cost V 4 bases and J 4 bases, with 11 bases left between them. This CDR3 has 13 residues. Germline loops: CDR1 SGHRS, CDR2 YFSETQ. CDR3 sequence: CASSPLGGETQYF. In nucleotides, the CDR3 is TGCGCCAGCAGCCCGTTAGGGGGAGAGACCCAGTACTTC.

V gene TRBV28 combines with J gene TRBJ1-5; D not certain. Germline CDR1 reads MDHEN; CDR2 reads SYDVKM. This CDR3 region has 12 residues. Trimming removed 4 bases at V and 6 bases at J, with 7 bases between. Here the CDR3 DNA reads TGTGCCAGCAGTTCCCCTGGTCAGCCCCAGCATTTT. This codes for CASSSPGQPQHF.

The V and J genes are TRBV10-3 and TRBJ2-5; 8 bases align to TRBD1. J was trimmed by 2 bases and V by 10 bases; bases with no gene match: 9. CDR3 size: 14 residues. The germline V gene encodes CDR1 ENHRY and CDR2 SYGVKD. The CDR3 protein is CATSSGQGQETQYF. The CDR3 DNA is TGTGCCACCAGCAGTGGACAGGGTCAAGAGACCCAGTACTTC.

The V gene is TRBV27, the J gene TRBJ2-7; a possible D gene is TRBD2 (6 bases). The CDR3 covers 15 residues. V was cut by 4 bases and J by 0 bases, with 13 bases left in between. CDR1 MNHEY and CDR2 SMNVEV come from the germline V gene (reference sequence). In nucleotides, the CDR3 is TGTGCCAGCAGTTCCACTAGCCAGAACTCCTACGAGCAGTACTTC. Translated: CASSSTSQNSYEQYF.

This clone has ten or more counts. This chain connects TRBV29-1 to TRBJ1-1; 8 nucleotides line up with TRBD1. The CDR3 is 13 residues long. The ends lost 6 bases at V and 1 base at J; junction bases unmatched: 4. Germline-derived CDR1 and CDR2 are SQVTM and ANQGSEA. The DNA of the CDR3 is TGCAGCGTCTTAGACAGGGGGAACACTGAAGCTTTCTTT. It codes for CSVLDRGNTEAFF. Drawing the rest from reference TRBV29-1 and TRBJ1-1, the complete variable domain is SAVISQKPSRDICQRGTSLTIQCQVDSQVTMMFWYRQQPGQSLTLIATANQGSEATYESGFVIDKFPISRPNLTFSTLTVSNMSPEDSSIYLCSVLDRGNTEAFFGQGTRLTVV.

This rearrangement joins TRBV6-5 to TRBJ2-7, with D perhaps TRBD2 (5 bases). The length of the CDR3 is 15 residues. The germline gives CDR1 MNHEY, CDR2 SVGAGI. V gave up 2 bases and J gave up 1 base, with 12 bases separating them. The DNA for the CDR3 is TGTGCCAGCAGTTACAAGTCCCTAGCTTCCTACGAGCAGTACTTC. Protein sequence: CASSYKSLASYEQYF.

The rearrangement joins TRBV6-6 to TRBJ1-4, with a tentative D call TRBD1 (6 bases). The V end lost 2 bases, the J end lost 7 bases, and 14 bases lay between the germline ends. The germline V gene has CDR1 MNHNY and CDR2 SVGAGI (reference sequence). The CDR3 runs to 15 residues. CDR3 bases: TGTGCCAGCAGTTACCAACAGGGTAGGGCTGAAAAACTGTTTTTT. Translated: CASSYQQGRAEKLFF.

The chain has TRBV7-3 and TRBJ2-2; tentative D call: TRBD1 (6 bases). CDR3 length equals 15 residues. The V gene's germline CDR1 is SGHTA and CDR2 FQGTGA. V shed 4 bases and J shed 3 bases, with 12 bases lying between them. The CDR3 loop is CASSYETGYTGELFF. In DNA, the CDR3 is TGTGCCAGCAGCTATGAGACAGGTTACACCGGGGAGCTGTTTTTT.